This TCR beta chain was identified during a study of control samples from healthy donors and cancer patients. The germline CDR1 and CDR2 sequences are SGHNT and YYREEE (reference sequence). V lost 3 bases to trimming and J lost 2 bases, with 20 bases between them. The CDR3 has 17 residues. The data were produced by immunoSEQ multiplex PCR, yet TCRdb's version contains in-frame clones alone and is incomplete. The sample lists some 170,000 clones; 96% were seen once. The specimen was blood. This TCR was recovered from a woman in her twenties or thirties in good health. The J gene is TRBJ1-1, the V gene TRBV5-4; possible D gene TRBD1, 6 bases. The CDR3 spells CASSSATNRASNTEAFF. The CDR3 coding sequence is TGTGCCAGCAGCTCAGCTACGAACAGGGCCTCAAACACTGAAGCTTTCTTT.